This T cell receptor beta chain was recorded in a study of cytomegalovirus exposure and HLA in healthy donors. Study-level information: Membership in the Caucasian-associated ancestry cluster was found for around four fifths of roughly 400 genotyped donors. Study observations and caveats: Prior analysis indicated that the majority of TCR beta V segments exhibited productivity approximately 90% or approximately 30% of the time. Researchers reported from a later analysis that most CMV-associated TCR beta chains appeared HLA-restricted. Across all donors, roughly uniform sequencing depth was an assumption of the presence/absence analyses.

Researchers ran the PCR with 60 Vbeta and 13 Jbeta primers. The table came from immunoSEQ multiplex PCR; TCRdb's copy has only in-frame clones and leaves some out. Of 150,000 to 200,000 clones listed, about 75% are singletons. As regards this clone: Its specificity is not known.

V lost 2 bases and J 6 bases, leaving 15 bases between the germline ends. The CDR3 totals 15 residues. Germline V CDR1 and CDR2: LNHNV, YYDKDF (reference sequence). The sample taken for sequencing was PBMCs. The receptor was derived from a woman aged 45 to 65 in good health and CMV-seropositive. The chain carries TRBV15 and TRBJ2-3, with D possibly being TRBD1 (5 bases). This chain's CDR3 is CATSRQGGYVDTQYF. The DNA for the CDR3 is TGTGCCACCAGCAGACAGGGTGGCTATGTGGATACGCAGTATTTT.